This is a list of T cell receptor beta chains from one sample in a study of glioma-infiltrating T cells after dendritic cell vaccination. Only in-frame clones appear in the TCRdb table, and some are missing; sequencing was by immunoSEQ multiplex PCR. The table has about 73,000 clones, about 80% seen once. The sample in question was blood, obtained before dendritic cell vaccination. These receptors all come from a human donor with glioblastoma. Both conserved end residues are part of each CDR3. Each record gives: V gene, D gene, clone size, J gene, CDR3 protein, CDR3 DNA. The D gene is left open where the match is weak. Not every row has a clone size; where given, it reads once, few, many or a size class.

V gene: TRBV19
D gene: -
clone size: -
J gene: TRBJ1-5
CDR3 protein: CASQPGQGRNQPQHF
CDR3 DNA: TGTGCCAGCCAACCGGGACAAGGTCGAAATCAGCCCCAGCATTTT

V gene: TRBV15
D gene: TRBD2
clone size: -
J gene: TRBJ2-3
CDR3 protein: CATSWEGDTQYF
CDR3 DNA: TGTGCCACCAGCTGGGAGGGGGATACGCAGTATTTT

V gene: TRBV2
D gene: -
clone size: -
J gene: TRBJ1-1
CDR3 protein: CASRHRDTPGTEAFF
CDR3 DNA: TGTGCCAGCAGACACAGGGATACCCCTGGCACTGAAGCTTTCTTT

V gene: TRBV6-1
D gene: -
clone size: -
J gene: TRBJ1-2
CDR3 protein: CASSEPGSGYGYTF
CDR3 DNA: TGTGCCAGCAGTGAACCGGGTTCGGGGTATGGCTACACCTTC

V gene: TRBV10-3
D gene: -
clone size: -
J gene: TRBJ1-1
CDR3 protein: CAISRHLLTAMNTEAFF
CDR3 DNA: TGTGCCATCAGCCGCCACCTGCTGACAGCCATGAACACTGAAGCTTTCTTT

V gene: TRBV5-4
D gene: -
clone size: -
J gene: TRBJ2-2
CDR3 protein: CASTVAAVPGTGELFF
CDR3 DNA: TGTGCCAGCACCGTGGCGGCAGTACCAGGGACCGGGGAGCTGTTTTTT

V gene: TRBV7-3
D gene: -
clone size: -
J gene: TRBJ1-1
CDR3 protein: CASSFGDSTEAFF
CDR3 DNA: TGTGCCAGCAGCTTCGGGGATTCCACTGAAGCTTTCTTT

V gene: TRBV7-9
D gene: TRBD2
clone size: -
J gene: TRBJ2-1
CDR3 protein: CASSLGGTSGRAEQFF
CDR3 DNA: TGTGCCAGCAGCTTAGGGGGGACTAGCGGGAGAGCTGAGCAGTTCTTC

V gene: TRBV5-1
D gene: -
clone size: -
J gene: TRBJ1-2
CDR3 protein: CASSFQGSAYNGYTF
CDR3 DNA: TGCGCCAGCAGCTTCCAGGGCAGCGCATACAACGGCTACACCTTC

V gene: TRBV18
D gene: TRBD1
clone size: -
J gene: TRBJ2-5
CDR3 protein: CASRPTGEETQYF
CDR3 DNA: TGTGCCAGCCGACCGACAGGGGAAGAGACCCAGTACTTC

V gene: TRBV5-1
D gene: -
clone size: -
J gene: TRBJ2-5
CDR3 protein: CASSQLAAETQYF
CDR3 DNA: TGCGCCAGCAGCCAACTAGCCGCAGAGACCCAGTACTTC

V gene: TRBV18
D gene: -
clone size: -
J gene: TRBJ1-5
CDR3 protein: CASSDTGQFNQPQHF
CDR3 DNA: TGTGCCAGCTCAGATACAGGACAGTTCAATCAGCCCCAGCATTTT

V gene: TRBV2
D gene: -
clone size: -
J gene: TRBJ1-2
CDR3 protein: CASSESGQSYGYTF
CDR3 DNA: TGTGCCAGCAGTGAATCCGGACAGTCATATGGCTACACCTTC

V gene: TRBV5-4
D gene: TRBD1
clone size: -
J gene: TRBJ1-1
CDR3 protein: CASSHPSGGTEAFF
CDR3 DNA: TGTGCCAGCAGCCACCCCTCAGGGGGCACTGAAGCTTTCTTT

V gene: TRBV9
D gene: -
clone size: -
J gene: TRBJ1-1
CDR3 protein: CASSVLQGNFGEAFF
CDR3 DNA: TGTGCCAGCAGCGTGTTACAGGGTAATTTCGGTGAAGCTTTCTTT

V gene: TRBV7-2
D gene: -
clone size: -
J gene: TRBJ2-5
CDR3 protein: CASSPRGDYHRETQYF
CDR3 DNA: TGTGCCAGCAGCCCTAGGGGGGACTACCATCGGGAGACCCAGTACTTC

V gene: TRBV14
D gene: -
clone size: once
J gene: TRBJ2-3
CDR3 protein: CASSQDYRGSQESF
CDR3 DNA: TGTGCCAGCAGCCAAGATTACCGGGGGAGCCAGGAGTCTTTT

V gene: TRBV5-6
D gene: TRBD2
clone size: -
J gene: TRBJ2-7
CDR3 protein: CASSGGLMLDEQYF
CDR3 DNA: TGTGCCAGCAGCGGGGGACTAATGCTCGACGAGCAGTACTTC

V gene: TRBV2
D gene: TRBD2
clone size: -
J gene: TRBJ2-1
CDR3 protein: CASNPSSGRAGGWEFF
CDR3 DNA: TGTGCCAGCAATCCCTCTAGCGGGAGGGCCGGCGGATGGGAGTTCTTC

V gene: TRBV2
D gene: -
clone size: few
J gene: TRBJ1-5
CDR3 protein: CASSARGYSNQPQHF
CDR3 DNA: TGTGCCAGCAGTGCGAGGGGGTATAGCAATCAGCCCCAGCATTTT

V gene: TRBV4-1
D gene: TRBD1
clone size: few
J gene: TRBJ1-3
CDR3 protein: CASSQRGQGNTIYF
CDR3 DNA: TGCGCCAGCAGCCAGAGGGGACAGGGAAACACCATATATTTT

V gene: TRBV5-1
D gene: TRBD2
clone size: -
J gene: TRBJ2-1
CDR3 protein: CASSRSSGGTYNEQFF
CDR3 DNA: TGCGCCAGCAGCAGATCTAGCGGGGGGACCTACAATGAGCAGTTCTTC

V gene: TRBV19
D gene: TRBD2
clone size: -
J gene: TRBJ2-5
CDR3 protein: CASSRTSGRGRGKETQYF
CDR3 DNA: TGTGCCAGTAGTCGGACTAGCGGGAGGGGGAGGGGGAAAGAGACCCAGTACTTC

V gene: TRBV11-2
D gene: -
clone size: -
J gene: TRBJ2-3
CDR3 protein: CASSFKDTQYF
CDR3 DNA: TGTGCCAGCAGCTTCAAAGATACGCAGTATTTT

V gene: TRBV5-6
D gene: -
clone size: -
J gene: TRBJ2-2
CDR3 protein: CATWGGRYTGELFF
CDR3 DNA: TGTGCCACCTGGGGGGGCCGGTACACCGGGGAGCTGTTTTTT